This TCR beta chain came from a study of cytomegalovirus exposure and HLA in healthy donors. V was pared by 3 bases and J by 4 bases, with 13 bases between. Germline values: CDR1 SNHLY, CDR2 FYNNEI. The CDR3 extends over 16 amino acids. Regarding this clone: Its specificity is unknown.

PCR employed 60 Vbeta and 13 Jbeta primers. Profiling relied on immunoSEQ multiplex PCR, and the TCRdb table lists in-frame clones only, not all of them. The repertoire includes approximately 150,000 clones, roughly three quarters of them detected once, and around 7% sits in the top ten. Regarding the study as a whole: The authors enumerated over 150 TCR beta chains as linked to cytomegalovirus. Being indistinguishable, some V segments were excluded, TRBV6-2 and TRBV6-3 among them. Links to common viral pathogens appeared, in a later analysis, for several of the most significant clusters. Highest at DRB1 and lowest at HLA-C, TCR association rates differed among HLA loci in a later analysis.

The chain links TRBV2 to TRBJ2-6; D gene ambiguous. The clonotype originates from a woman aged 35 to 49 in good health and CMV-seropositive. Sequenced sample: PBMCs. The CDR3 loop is CASSETSVSGANVLTF. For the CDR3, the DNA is TGTGCCAGCAGTGAGACCAGCGTCTCGGGGGCCAACGTCCTGACTTTC.